This record covers a single T cell receptor beta chain. Per the study methods: Estimates of nucleated cell counts were drawn from the amplification of reference gene primers. The method was immunoSEQ multiplex PCR; TCRdb's version includes in-frame clones alone and lacks a portion of them. That table is the source of V, J and clone size, and D and trimming were worked out from the DNA. The sample has some 330,000 clones; approximately 90% are singletons. The CDR3 has 14 residues. The V end lost 2 bases, the J end lost 0 bases, and 5 bases lay between the germline ends. CDR1 and CDR2 from the germline V gene are SEHNR and FQNEAQ (reference sequence). The sample is drawn from a study of blood T cell repertoires in COVID-19. On the study more broadly: Collection of acute and convalescent COVID-19 samples took place in the United States, Italy and Spain. Sources were T cells, B-cell-depleted T cells, or PBMCs; the material itself was cDNA or gDNA.

The clonotype originates from a woman between 50 and 59 years old with active or convalescent COVID-19. Sequenced sample: peripheral blood. The J gene is TRBJ1-3, the V gene TRBV7-9; D not certain. CDR3 protein: CASSLSISGNTIYF. The CDR3 region has the DNA TGTGCCAGCAGCTTAAGCATCTCTGGAAACACCATATATTTT.